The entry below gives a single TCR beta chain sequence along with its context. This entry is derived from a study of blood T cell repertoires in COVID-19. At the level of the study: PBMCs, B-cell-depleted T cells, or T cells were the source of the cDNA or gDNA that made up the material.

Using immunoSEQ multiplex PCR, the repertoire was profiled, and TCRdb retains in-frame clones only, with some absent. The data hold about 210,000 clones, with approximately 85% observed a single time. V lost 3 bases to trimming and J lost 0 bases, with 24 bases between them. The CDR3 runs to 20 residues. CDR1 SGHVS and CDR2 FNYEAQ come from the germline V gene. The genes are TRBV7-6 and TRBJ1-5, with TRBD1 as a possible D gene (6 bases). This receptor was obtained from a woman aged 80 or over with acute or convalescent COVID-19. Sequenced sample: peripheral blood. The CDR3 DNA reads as TGTGCCAGCAGCTTGGGTATGTCGGGGGGGCAAGAGGGTAGCAATCAGCCCCAGCATTTT. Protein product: CASSLGMSGGQEGSNQPQHF. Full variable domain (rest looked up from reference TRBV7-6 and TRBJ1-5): GAGVSQSPRYKVTKRGQDVALRCDPISGHVSLYWYRQALGQGPEFLTYFNYEAQQDKSGLPNDRFSAERPEGSISTLTIQRTEQRDSAMYRCASSLGMSGGQEGSNQPQHFGDGTRLSIL.